This T cell receptor beta chain was sequenced for a study of blood T cell repertoires in COVID-19. This CDR3 is 16 amino acids long. CDR1 is SGDLS and CDR2 is YYNGEE in the germline V gene. V shed 0 bases and J 3 bases; nucleotides not matched to a gene: 4. Measured with immunoSEQ multiplex PCR; TCRdb has only the in-frame clones, and not every one. The profile shows around 250,000 clones, around nine tenths of them singletons. The chain joins TRBV9 to TRBJ2-3; 10 bases align to TRBD2. This clonotype was obtained from a woman in her seventies with active or convalescent COVID-19. Sequencing input: peripheral blood. CDR3 in amino acids: CASSVGSGRGTDTQYF. The DNA for the CDR3 is TGTGCCAGCAGCGTAGGGAGCGGGAGGGGAACAGATACGCAGTATTTT.